Listed here are 21 T cell receptor beta chains from one sample, sequenced in a study of chemoradiotherapy in HPV16-positive cancers. Sequenced by immunoSEQ multiplex PCR; TCRdb stores in-frame clones only, minus some. The sample shows over 13,000 clones, approximately 84% of them seen only once. Collection of the sample occurred from a patient who underwent chemoradiotherapy. All receptors come from a human donor with HPV-associated anogenital cancer.

J is TRBJ1-1 and V is TRBV5-6, with TRBD1 matching over 9 bases. CDR3 length: 12 residues. Germline CDR1 and CDR2: SGHDT and YYEEEE. The ends lost 2 bases at V and 8 bases at J; junction bases unmatched: 1. The CDR3 DNA is TGTGCCAGCAGCTTAGGGACAGGGGAAGCTTTCTTT. Amino acid sequence: CASSLGTGEAFF. The whole variable domain, filled in from reference TRBV5-6 and TRBJ1-1, reads DAGVTQSPTHLIKTRGQQVTLRCSPKSGHDTVSWYQQALGQGPQFIFQYYEEEERQRGNFPDRFSGHQFPNYSSELNVNALLLGDSALYLCASSLGTGEAFFGQGTRLTVV.

This chain joins TRBV5-1 and TRBJ2-3; 8 bases match TRBD1. The CDR3 runs to 14 residues. From germline, CDR1 is SGHRS and CDR2 YFSETQ. The junction had 5 bases not matched to a gene; V was cut back by 7 bases and J by 1 base. The CDR3 DNA reads as TGCGCCAGCGGAACGACAGGGGGCACAGATACGCAGTATTTT. This encodes CASGTTGGTDTQYF.

This chain joins TRBV7-3 and TRBJ1-5, with 10 bases identical to TRBD1. CDR3 size: 20 residues. CDR1 is SGHTA and CDR2 is FQGTGA in the germline V gene. Losses at the gene ends were 0 bases for V and 0 bases for J; bases not matched to a gene: 11. The CDR3 protein is CASSLTPDRGLGYSNQPQHF. Here the CDR3 DNA reads TGTGCCAGCAGCTTAACTCCTGACAGGGGGCTTGGCTATAGCAATCAGCCCCAGCATTTT.

This clone was observed a handful of times. This chain connects TRBV4-3 to TRBJ1-6; D unresolved. V lost 8 bases, J lost 4 bases, and 6 bases lay in between. This CDR3 has 12 amino acids. Germline CDR1 and CDR2: LGHNA and YSLEER. The CDR3: CASGDYNSPLHF. The CDR3 DNA reads TGCGCCAGCGGGGATTATAATTCACCCCTCCACTTT.

Here the CDR3 DNA reads TGTGCCAGTAGTATAACCCAGGGGGCTTTCGACGAGCAGTACTTC. As protein: CASSITQGAFDEQYF. The chain is built from TRBV19 and TRBJ2-7; 8 nucleotides line up with TRBD1. The germline V gene encodes CDR1 LNHDA and CDR2 SQIVND (reference sequence). The CDR3 is made up of 15 amino acids. Trimming took 2 bases from V and 5 from J; bases not matched to a gene: 8.

This clone was seen more than once but under ten times. This sequence joins TRBV6-1 and TRBJ2-7; 11 nucleotides match TRBD2. V lost 8 bases, J lost 2 bases, and 5 bases stayed unmatched. This CDR3 contains 14 residues. Per the germline V gene, CDR1 is MNHNS and CDR2 is SASEGT. The CDR3 sequence is CASFGTSGTYEQYF. The CDR3 bases are TGTGCCAGCTTCGGGACTAGCGGAACCTACGAGCAGTACTTC.

The V and J genes are TRBV13 and TRBJ1-6; D is unresolved. CDR3 length equals 15 residues. V lost 4 bases and J 10 bases, leaving 17 bases between the germline ends. Germline V gene data show CDR1 as PRHDT and CDR2 as FYEKMQ (reference sequence). CDR3 protein: CASSSRAQNQSPLHF. The DNA for the CDR3 is TGTGCCAGCAGCTCCCGGGCTCAAAATCAATCACCCCTCCACTTT.

This clone has more than one count but fewer than ten. J is TRBJ2-3 and V is TRBV15; TRBD2 agrees at 9 bases. This CDR3 is 15 amino acids long. CDR1 LNHNV and CDR2 YYDKDF come from the germline V gene (reference sequence). V trimming: 3 bases; J trimming: 5 bases; junction bases outside the gene matches: 6. The CDR3 coding sequence is TGTGCCACCAGCAGCGGGACTAGCTTCTTAGATACGCAGTATTTT. This codes for CATSSGTSFLDTQYF.

The V call is TRBV6-1, the J call TRBJ2-2; 8 bases fit TRBD1. V was clipped by 1 base and J by 6 bases; unmatched bases: 10. The germline V gene encodes CDR1 MNHNS and CDR2 SASEGT. This CDR3 has 17 amino acids. The CDR3 coding sequence is TGTGCCAGCAGTGAAGTTTCGGACAGGGTAATTGCCGGGGAGCTGTTTTTT. Its translation: CASSEVSDRVIAGELFF.

V and J are TRBV28 and TRBJ2-7; TRBD1 aligns across 8 bases. V was pared by 7 bases and J by 4 bases, with 6 bases of the junction left unmatched. CDR3 size: 13 residues. Germline lookup yields CDR1 MDHEN and CDR2 SYDVKM. The CDR3 region is CASKRTGFYEQYF. CDR3 bases: TGTGCCAGCAAAAGGACAGGGTTTTACGAGCAGTACTTC. Complete variable domain (other parts from reference TRBV28 and TRBJ2-7): DVKVTQSSRYLVKRTGEKVFLECVQDMDHENMFWYRQDPGLGLRLIYFSYDVKMKEKGDIPEGYSVSREKKERFSLILESASTNQTSMYLCASKRTGFYEQYFGPGTRLTVT.

This rearrangement joins TRBV5-4 to TRBJ1-3, with D uncertain. V lost 0 bases and J lost 0, with 7 bases in between. The germline V gene has CDR1 SGHNT and CDR2 YYREEE (reference sequence). The CDR3 has 15 amino acids. The CDR3 nucleotides are TGTGCCAGCAGCTTGGACATTTCCTCTGGAAACACCATATATTTT. Translated, it gives CASSLDISSGNTIYF.

V and J are TRBV4-2 and TRBJ1-6, with a tentative D call TRBD1 (5 bases). This CDR3 region has 16 residues. V was shortened by 0 bases and J by 13 bases, with 19 bases between the two germline ends. Germline V CDR1 and CDR2: LGHNA, YNFKEQ. CDR3 sequence (DNA): TGTGCCAGCAGCCAAGAGGGGGGAGAAGGGGCTAGTCCCCTCCACTTT. It translates to CASSQEGGEGASPLHF.

V gene TRBV10-3 combines with J gene TRBJ2-2, with D maybe TRBD2 (6 bases). Germline V gene sequence: CDR1 ENHRY, CDR2 SYGVKD. The CDR3 sequence is 12 residues long. The V and J ends lost 5 bases and 5 bases respectively, with 6 bases between them. The DNA of the CDR3 is TGTGCCATCAGTCGGGGGACCGGGGAGCTGTTTTTT. Translated, it gives CAISRGTGELFF.

V gene TRBV7-9 combines with J gene TRBJ2-5; TRBD1 is a possible D gene (5 bases). The J call may be incorrect, as the DNA end agrees better with TRBJ2-7. The CDR3 sequence is 16 residues long. Germline-derived CDR1 and CDR2 are SEHNR and FQNEAQ (reference sequence). In DNA form, the CDR3 reads TGTGCCAGCAGCTTAGCCACCGCAGGGTTGACCTACGAGCAGTACTTC. As protein: CASSLATAGLTYEQYF.

The chain employs TRBV5-6 and TRBJ1-5, with D perhaps TRBD1 (6 bases). CDR3 length: 14 residues. Germline lookup yields CDR1 SGHDT and CDR2 YYEEEE. V dropped 0 bases and J dropped 7 bases, with 11 bases sitting between them. CDR3 nucleotides: TGTGCCAGCAGCTTGGGGCCAGGGGAACAGCCCCAGCATTTT. This encodes CASSLGPGEQPQHF.

The V gene is TRBV28, the J gene TRBJ2-3; the D gene is possibly TRBD1 (6 bases). This CDR3 region has 20 residues. Germline V gene data show CDR1 as MDHEN and CDR2 as SYDVKM. The ends were cut back, 2 bases at V and 5 bases at J, with 29 bases in the middle. The CDR3 protein is CASSLRSGGTRRNPRDTQYF. In nucleotides, the CDR3 is TGTGCCAGCAGTTTACGTTCCGGTGGGACAAGAAGGAACCCCCGAGATACGCAGTATTTT.

This clone was counted only a few times. The genes are TRBV5-1 and TRBJ2-7; no clear D. This CDR3 comprises 13 residues. Looked up from germline, CDR1 is SGHRS and CDR2 is YFSETQ. V lost 0 bases, J lost 3 bases, and 7 bases lay in between. The CDR3 loop is CASSLGHIYEQYF. CDR3 sequence (DNA): TGCGCCAGCAGCTTGGGACATATCTACGAGCAGTACTTC.

The gene calls are TRBV5-1 and TRBJ1-2, with 7 positions matching TRBD1. Germline V CDR1 and CDR2: SGHRS, YFSETQ. Losses at the gene ends were 3 bases for V and 6 bases for J; bases not matched to a gene: 2. This CDR3 has 12 amino acids. CDR3 in amino acids: CASSSTGDGYTF. Written as DNA, the CDR3 is TGCGCCAGCAGCTCCACAGGGGATGGCTACACCTTC.

The rearrangement joins TRBV5-5 to TRBJ2-7; 9 bases map to TRBD1. After removal of 2 bases from V and 3 bases from J, the junction contained 12 bases not matched to a gene. CDR1 is SGHKS and CDR2 is YYEKEE in the germline V gene (reference sequence). There are 17 residues in the CDR3. DNA for the CDR3: TGTGCCAGCAGCTTTAGGGTTGGGACAGGGACTGTCTACGAGCAGTACTTC. This translates into CASSFRVGTGTVYEQYF.

The rearrangement links TRBV7-3 to TRBJ2-2; D is possibly TRBD1 or TRBD2 (6 bases each). CDR1 is SGHTA and CDR2 is FQGTGA in the germline V gene. Trimming stripped 5 bases from V and 2 bases from J, with 12 bases between. This CDR3 spans 15 amino acids. The CDR3 DNA reads as TGTGCCAGCAGCCTGGGGGGCCTCAACACCGGGGAGCTGTTTTTT. It specifies CASSLGGLNTGELFF.

This clone came up a few times. The chain uses TRBV14 and TRBJ2-7; 8 positions match TRBD1. The ends lost 3 bases at V and 4 bases at J; junction bases unmatched: 8. The length of the CDR3 is 15 residues. From germline, CDR1 is SGHDN and CDR2 FVKESK. The chain's CDR3 is CASSHRTGTGYEQYF. The CDR3 DNA reads TGTGCCAGCAGCCACCGGACAGGGACCGGGTACGAGCAGTACTTC.